The rows below give T cell receptor delta chains drawn from one sample of a study of Vδ1+ human thymocytes. TCRdb re-called clones from the multiplex PCR reads using CATT. The sample consists of under 80,000 delta-chain clones, approximately 34% of them appearing once. Sequenced sample: Vdelta1+ gamma-delta thymocytes from the thymus. The receptors originated from a boy in the first two years of life who had congenital heart surgery. Both conserved end residues are part of each CDR3. D genes are given only for firm matches. Clone size is given for some rows only: seen once, a few or many times, or a class if the clone is expanded.

NA	TRDJ1	NA	TRDV1	CALGGPCLRLGAYTDKLIF	TGTGCTCTTGGGGGACCCTGCTTACGACTGGGTGCGTACACCGATAAACTCATCTTT
TRDD3	TRDJ1	few	TRDV1	CALGNHFPRVWWGTRGDTDKLIF	TGTGCTCTTGGGAACCACTTTCCGAGAGTTTGGTGGGGGACGAGGGGAGACACCGATAAACTCATCTTT
TRDD3	TRDJ1	NA	TRDV1	CALGEVSITHYWGIRPTDKLIF	TGTGCTCTTGGGGAGGTTTCTATTACCCACTACTGGGGGATACGCCCCACCGATAAACTCATCTTT
TRDD3	TRDJ1	NA	TRDV2	CACGGGYSDKLIF	TGTGCCTGTGGCGGGGGATATTCGGATAAACTCATCTTT
NA	TRDJ1	few	TRDV1	CALGEVSLIGELGLPYTDKLIF	TGTGCTCTTGGGGAAGTTTCCCTCATTGGGGAATTGGGCCTGCCGTACACCGATAAACTCATCTTT
TRDD3	TRDJ1	NA	TRDV1	CALGVLRATGGYADSVKLIF	TGTGCTCTTGGGGTACTACGAGCCACTGGGGGATACGCGGATTCGGTTAAACTCATCTTT
TRDD3	TRDJ1	few	TRDV1	CALGQLDFRGTGGLYTDKLIF	TGTGCTCTTGGGCAATTGGACTTCCGAGGTACTGGGGGGCTCTACACCGATAAACTCATCTTT
NA	TRDJ1	few	TRDV1	CALGKWRRGYDDKLIF	TGTGCTCTTGGGAAATGGAGGAGGGGGTATGACGATAAACTCATCTTT
TRDD3	TRDJ1	NA	TRDV1	CALGESRGYTPYTDKLIF	TGTGCTCTTGGGGAGTCCCGGGGATACACCCCGTACACCGATAAACTCATCTTT
TRDD2	TRDJ1	NA	TRDV1	CALGEPGASYTCTARSGTDKLIF	TGTGCTCTTGGGGAACCCGGCGCTTCCTACACCTGTACTGCGAGGAGTGGCACCGATAAACTCATCTTT
TRDD3	TRDJ1	NA	TRDV1	CALGEPPFLLMGDKKNTDKLIF	TGTGCTCTTGGGGAACCACCATTCCTACTTATGGGGGATAAGAAAAACACCGATAAACTCATCTTT
TRDD3	TRDJ1	NA	TRDV2	CATSSADPTSGNWGSLYTDKLIF	TGTGCCACGTCCTCTGCAGATCCTACCTCGGGGAACTGGGGGTCCCTTTACACCGATAAACTCATCTTT
TRDD3	TRDJ1	NA	TRDV1	CALGESRPGGYAGPGLIF	TGTGCTCTTGGGGAATCCCGCCCTGGGGGATACGCAGGACCCGGACTCATCTTT
TRDD3	TRDJ1	few	TRDV1	CALGGSYDWGITDKLIF	TGTGCTCTTGGGGGATCCTACGACTGGGGGATCACCGATAAACTCATCTTT
NA	TRDJ1	few	TRDV1	CALLGGWGEGTDKLIF	TGTGCTCTCCTCGGCGGCTGGGGCGAGGGGACCGATAAACTCATCTTT
TRDD2	TRDJ1	few	TRDV1	CALGETLPTWGLPRTDKLIF	TGTGCTCTTGGGGAAACCCTTCCTACCTGGGGGCTACCCCGCACCGATAAACTCATCTTT
TRDD3	TRDJ1	once	TRDV2	CACDTRTGGSRDYAKLIF	TGTGCCTGTGACACCCGTACTGGGGGATCCCGGGATTACGCTAAACTCATCTTT
TRDD2	TRDJ1	NA	TRDV1	CALGELWAILPTIPWADKLIF	TGTGCTCTTGGGGAACTTTGGGCGATCCTTCCTACCATCCCCTGGGCCGATAAACTCATCTTT
NA	TRDJ1	NA	TRDV3	CAFRPGLPDTDKLIF	TGTGCCTTTCGCCCTGGCCTGCCGGATACCGATAAACTCATCTTT
TRDD3	TRDJ1	NA	TRDV1	CALGKGRMGDTRIPQDTDKLIF	TGTGCTCTTGGGAAGGGCAGAATGGGGGATACGCGTATCCCCCAGGACACCGATAAACTCATCTTT
TRDD3	TRDJ1	few	TRDV1	CALGKGTRYWGGYTDKLIF	TGTGCTCTTGGGAAGGGGACCCGGTACTGGGGGGGCTACACCGATAAACTCATCTTT
TRDD3	TRDJ1	NA	TRDV1	CALGDFRRTGGYGPPADKLIF	TGTGCTCTTGGGGATTTCCGACGTACTGGGGGATACGGCCCCCCGGCCGATAAACTCATCTTT
TRDD3	TRDJ1	few	TRDV1	CALGELARFTGGLTYTDKLIF	TGTGCTCTTGGGGAACTCGCCCGCTTTACTGGGGGGCTTACTTACACCGATAAACTCATCTTT
TRDD3	TRDJ1	few	TRDV1	CALGELSTTGGIRADKLIF	TGTGCTCTTGGGGAACTCTCGACTACGGGGGGGATACGCGCCGATAAACTCATCTTT
TRDD3	TRDJ1	many	TRDV2	CACDPRLGDFPYTDKLIF	TGTGCCTGTGACCCCCGGCTGGGGGACTTCCCGTACACCGATAAACTCATCTTT
TRDD3	TRDJ1	few	TRDV1	CALGGAHTAYWGSITDKLIF	TGTGCTCTTGGGGGGGCCCATACGGCATACTGGGGATCTATCACCGATAAACTCATCTTT
NA	TRDJ1	NA	TRDV1	CALGELLSYGDIYTDKLIF	TGTGCTCTTGGGGAACTCCTATCCTACGGGGATATATACACCGATAAACTCATCTTT
NA	TRDJ1	NA	TRDV1	CALGEIQAFLRPLGDSLGKLIF	TGTGCTCTTGGGGAAATTCAGGCCTTCCTACGACCCTTGGGGGATAGTCTCGGAAAACTCATCTTT
TRDD3	TRDJ1	NA	TRDV1	CALGERFGRDAYWGIRGTDKLIF	TGTGCTCTTGGGGAACGGTTCGGCCGGGATGCTTACTGGGGGATACGGGGTACCGATAAACTCATCTTT
NA	TRDJ1	NA	TRDV1	CALGELGTDDKLIF	TGTGCTCTTGGGGAACTTGGGACCGACGATAAACTCATCTTT
NA	TRDJ1	NA	TRDV1	CALGSRVGRAPYTDKLIF	TGTGCTCTTGGGAGCCGGGTGGGACGCGCACCTTACACCGATAAACTCATCTTT
TRDD3	TRDJ1	few	TRDV1	CALGESFFPPTGGYFFRTTDKLIF	TGTGCTCTTGGGGAATCTTTTTTCCCTCCGACTGGGGGATATTTTTTCCGTACCACCGATAAACTCATCTTT
TRDD3	TRDJ1	NA	TRDV1	CALGELVGPSDSDWGILLADKLIF	TGTGCTCTTGGGGAACTGGTAGGGCCTTCCGATTCTGACTGGGGGATACTTTTGGCCGATAAACTCATCTTT
TRDD3	TRDJ1	NA	TRDV1	CALGEVRDWGPFDTDKLIF	TGTGCTCTTGGGGAAGTCAGGGACTGGGGGCCATTTGACACCGATAAACTCATCTTT
TRDD3	TRDJ1	NA	TRDV1	CALGELGAGFMYWGFTDKLIF	TGTGCCCTTGGGGAACTAGGAGCAGGCTTCATGTACTGGGGATTCACCGATAAACTCATCTTT
NA	TRDJ1	few	TRDV1	CALGEEPPLGTLDTDKLIF	TGTGCTCTTGGGGAAGAACCACCCCTGGGGACCCTAGACACCGATAAACTCATCTTT
TRDD2	TRDJ1	few	TRDV1	CALGEPFSYRHTDKLIF	TGTGCTCTTGGGGAACCCTTTTCCTACAGGCATACCGATAAACTCATCTTT
NA	TRDJ1	few	TRDV1	CALGDLFLTGTTDKLIF	TGTGCTCTTGGGGATCTATTCCTAACCGGAACCACCGATAAACTCATCTTT
TRDD3	TRDJ1	NA	TRDV1	CALGERLAEESQTPALYWGILGTDKLIF	TGTGCTCTTGGGGAACGTTTGGCCGAGGAGTCTCAGACCCCTGCTCTGTACTGGGGGATACTTGGCACCGATAAACTCATCTTT
NA	TRDJ1	once	TRDV1	CALGEVPIDKLIF	TGTGCTCTTGGGGAAGTCCCCATCGATAAACTCATCTTT
NA	TRDJ1	few	TRDV1	CALGDPPLSTDKLIF	TGTGCTCTTGGGGACCCCCCCTTGTCCACCGATAAACTCATCTTT
NA	TRDJ1	few	TRDV1	CALGAPGGGHSYTDKLIF	TGTGCTCTTGGGGCCCCGGGTGGGGGCCACTCGTACACCGATAAACTCATCTTT
TRDD3	TRDJ1	few	TRDV1	CALGRRRMGDTWYTDKLIF	TGTGCTCTTGGGAGGCGTCGGATGGGGGATACATGGTACACCGATAAACTCATCTTT
TRDD3	TRDJ1	NA	TRDV1	CALGDFFPAGGYSDKLIF	TGTGCTCTTGGGGATTTCTTTCCTGCTGGGGGATATAGCGATAAACTCATCTTT
TRDD3	TRDJ1	NA	TRDV1	CALGELFRQLGTNYKLIF	TGTGCTCTTGGGGAACTCTTTCGCCAACTGGGGACGAACTATAAACTCATCTTT
TRDD3	TRDJ1	few	TRDV1	CALGERGPLLGDTGTDKLIF	TGTGCTCTTGGGGAACGGGGCCCCCTGCTGGGGGATACTGGCACCGATAAACTCATCTTT
NA	TRDJ2	NA	TRDV1	CALGELPTRNWGPHRTAQLFF	TGTGCTCTTGGGGAACTTCCTACGAGGAACTGGGGACCCCACCGGACAGCACAACTCTTCTTT
TRDD3	TRDJ1	NA	TRDV1	CALGELRRRPNLLGDTNKLIF	TGTGCTCTTGGGGAACTCAGGCGGCGCCCCAATCTACTGGGGGATACCAATAAACTCATCTTT
TRDD3	TRDJ1	NA	TRDV1	CALGKKPSYVRLGDRDKLIF	TGTGCTCTTGGGAAAAAGCCTTCCTACGTAAGACTGGGGGATAGGGATAAACTCATCTTT
NA	TRDJ1	NA	TRDV1	CALGEPSSLSYTDKLIF	TGTGCTCTTGGGGAACCATCTTCCTTGAGTTACACCGACAAACTCATCTTT
TRDD3	TRDJ1	few	TRDV2	CACASITGDYRTPDKLIF	TGTGCCTGTGCTTCCATTACTGGGGACTATAGGACCCCTGATAAACTCATCTTT
TRDD3	TRDJ1	few	TRDV2	CACDIVLGDTSGGVTDKLIF	TGCGCCTGTGACATAGTACTGGGGGATACTTCCGGAGGGGTCACCGATAAACTCATCTTT
TRDD3	TRDJ1	NA	TRDV1	CALGSWGRDTDKLIF	TGTGCTCTTGGAAGCTGGGGGAGAGACACCGATAAACTCATCTTT